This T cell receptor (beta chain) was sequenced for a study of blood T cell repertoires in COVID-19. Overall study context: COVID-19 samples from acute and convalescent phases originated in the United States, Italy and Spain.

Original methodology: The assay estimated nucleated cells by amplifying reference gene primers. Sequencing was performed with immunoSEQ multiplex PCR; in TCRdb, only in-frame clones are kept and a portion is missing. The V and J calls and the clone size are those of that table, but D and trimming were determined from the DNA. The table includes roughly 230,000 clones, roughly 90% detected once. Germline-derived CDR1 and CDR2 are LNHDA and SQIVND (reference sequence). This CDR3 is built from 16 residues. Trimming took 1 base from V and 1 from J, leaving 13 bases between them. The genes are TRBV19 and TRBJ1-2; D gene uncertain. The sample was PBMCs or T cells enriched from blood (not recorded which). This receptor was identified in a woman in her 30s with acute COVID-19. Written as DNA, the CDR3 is TGTGCCAGTAGTATAGGCGGTCCAAGCCATAACTATGGCTACACCTTC. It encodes CASSIGGPSHNYGYTF.